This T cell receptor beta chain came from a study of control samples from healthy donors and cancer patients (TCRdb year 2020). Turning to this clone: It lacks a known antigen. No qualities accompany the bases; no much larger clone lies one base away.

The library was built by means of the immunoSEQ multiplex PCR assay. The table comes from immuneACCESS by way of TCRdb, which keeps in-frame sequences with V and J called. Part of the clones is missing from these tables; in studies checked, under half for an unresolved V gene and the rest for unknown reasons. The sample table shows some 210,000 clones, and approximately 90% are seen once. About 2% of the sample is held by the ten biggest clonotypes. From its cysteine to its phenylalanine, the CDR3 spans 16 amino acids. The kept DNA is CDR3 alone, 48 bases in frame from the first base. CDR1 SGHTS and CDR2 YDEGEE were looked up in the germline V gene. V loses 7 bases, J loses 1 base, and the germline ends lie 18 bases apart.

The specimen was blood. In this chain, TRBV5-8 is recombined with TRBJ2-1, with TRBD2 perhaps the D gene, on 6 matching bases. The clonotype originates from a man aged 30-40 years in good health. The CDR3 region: CASPDPPGLSYNEQFF. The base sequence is TGTGCCAGCCCCGACCCCCCGGGACTTTCCTACAATGAGCAGTTCTTC.